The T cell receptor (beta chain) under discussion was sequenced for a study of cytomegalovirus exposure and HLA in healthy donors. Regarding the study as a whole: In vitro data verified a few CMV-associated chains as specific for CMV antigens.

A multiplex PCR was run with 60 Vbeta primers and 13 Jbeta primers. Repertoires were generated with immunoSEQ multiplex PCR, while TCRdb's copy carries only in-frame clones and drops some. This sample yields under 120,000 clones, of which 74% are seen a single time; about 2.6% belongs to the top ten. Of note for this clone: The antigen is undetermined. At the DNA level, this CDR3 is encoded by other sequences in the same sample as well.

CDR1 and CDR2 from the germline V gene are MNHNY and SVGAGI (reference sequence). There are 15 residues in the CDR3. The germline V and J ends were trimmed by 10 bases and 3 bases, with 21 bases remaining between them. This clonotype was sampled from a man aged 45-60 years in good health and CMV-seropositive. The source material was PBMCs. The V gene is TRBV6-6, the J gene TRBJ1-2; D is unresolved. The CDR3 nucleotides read TGTGCCACCACCGGGGAGGTCGGTCGGGACTATGGCTACACCTTC. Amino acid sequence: CATTGEVGRDYGYTF.